This T cell receptor beta chain was found in a study of blood T cell repertoires in COVID-19 (TCRdb year 2020). At the level of the whole study: Samples from collaborators originated in the United States, Italy and Spain and spanned both the acute and convalescent phases of COVID-19. The prospective study material was composed of cDNA or gDNA derived from T cells, B-cell-depleted T cells, or PBMCs. Deeply sampled blood TCRbeta repertoires from subjects exposed to, actively infected with, or recovered from COVID-19 were included in the dataset. The repertoires were made available in a free public database intended to serve as a resource for research on the immune response to SARS-CoV-2. Samples came from the ongoing ImmuneRACE study (first 160 participants) plus 1,254 subjects from 6 global collaborators. Sample metadata almost always included a de-identified subject ID, COVID-19 status, age in years and sex. Where available, HLA class I and class II types were obtained from metadata supplied by the sample provider rather than from assay-based typing. The paper's findings and limits, for the study overall: Clinical and demographic metadata were provided uncurated, with the amount varying by source and participant.

A word on this clone: No antigen is known for it. Per-base qualities were not stored, and no clone one base away is much larger.

The CDR3, from cysteine to phenylalanine, totals 16 residues. Just the 48-base CDR3 DNA is kept, in frame starting at base 1. CDR1 MNHEY and CDR2 SMNVEV were looked up in the germline V gene (reference sequence). V is clipped by 6 bases and J by 4 bases, and the sequence between their germline boundaries is 19 bases long. Whole blood was collected in K2EDTA tubes by collaborating institutions according to the institutions' own protocols. For TCRbeta analysis, collaborators shipped samples as frozen whole blood, isolated PBMCs, or DNA extracted from either of those sample types. TCRbeta CDR3 regions were amplified from genomic DNA by means of the immunoSEQ Assay, a bias-controlled multiplex PCR. Per the source publication's procedure: Nucleated cell counts per sample were estimated from amplification of reference gene primers within the assay. To quantify the absolute abundance of each unique TCRbeta CDR3 rearrangement, sequence reads were collapsed and filtered. For each sample, productive Simpson clonality was calculated as the square root of Simpson's diversity index over productive rearrangements. The table was pulled from immuneACCESS by TCRdb, which kept in-frame rearrangements only. Such tables lose some clones; where checked, under half of the loss comes from unresolved V genes, and the rest has no known cause. V, J and clone size are taken as reported in that table, and D and trimming were inferred from the DNA itself. The sample profile shows about 41,000 clones; roughly 85% of them were found once. The ten largest clones take up 3.5% to 4.5% of the sample.

The specimen sequenced was peripheral blood. The TCR sequence derives from a man aged 55 to 70 with acute or convalescent COVID-19. Recombination connected TRBV27 to TRBJ1-5; the D gene lacks a confident call. DNA sequence: TGTGCCAGCAGCCCCCTTAGCGGCCAATTAAATCAGCCCCAGCATTTT. This sequence encodes CASSPLSGQLNQPQHF.